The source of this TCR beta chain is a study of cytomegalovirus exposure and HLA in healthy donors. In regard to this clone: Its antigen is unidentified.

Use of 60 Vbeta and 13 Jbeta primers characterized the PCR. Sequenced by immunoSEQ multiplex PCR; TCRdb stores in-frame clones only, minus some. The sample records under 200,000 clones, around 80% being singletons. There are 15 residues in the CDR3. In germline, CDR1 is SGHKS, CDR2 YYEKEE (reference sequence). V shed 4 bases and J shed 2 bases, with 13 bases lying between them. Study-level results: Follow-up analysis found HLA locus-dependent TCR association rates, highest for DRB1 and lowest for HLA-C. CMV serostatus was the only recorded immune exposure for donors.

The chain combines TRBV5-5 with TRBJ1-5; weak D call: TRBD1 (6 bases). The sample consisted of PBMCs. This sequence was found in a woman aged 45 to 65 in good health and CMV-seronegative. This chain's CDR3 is CASSTGQRGNQPQHF. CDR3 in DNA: TGTGCCAGCAGCACAGGGCAAAGGGGCAATCAGCCCCAGCATTTT.